The 16 T cell receptor beta chains given below trace back to one sample, sequenced in a study of shared clonotypes between healthy human individuals. This table comes from immunoSEQ multiplex PCR, and its TCRdb copy is limited to in-frame clones, with some not included. The sample lists about 1 million clones, roughly 80% seen once, with 1.2% to 1.5% in the top ten. Sequenced: memory CD4+ T cells sorted from blood. The sample's subset: CD45RA-negative fraction. The receptors were sampled from a man between 18 and 35 years old in good health.

The chain joins TRBV30 to TRBJ1-6; D is ambiguous. This CDR3 is built from 13 residues. Germline values: CDR1 GTSNPN, CDR2 SVGIG (reference sequence). Trimming took 3 bases from V and 7 from J, leaving 10 bases between them. The CDR3 sequence: CAWSQQVNSPLHF. The CDR3 DNA sequence: TGTGCCTGGAGCCAGCAGGTGAATTCACCCCTCCACTTT.

This chain connects TRBV7-2 to TRBJ1-1, with TRBD1 matching over 7 bases. The V gene's germline CDR1 is SGHTA and CDR2 FQGNSA. This CDR3 spans 16 amino acids. The J segment lost 5 bases and the V segment lost 4 bases, leaving 13 bases of the junction unmatched. CDR3 sequence (DNA): TGTGCCAGCAGCTCTACCCCAGCAGGGGGGTTGACTGAAGCTTTCTTT. Its translation is CASSSTPAGGLTEAFF. The full variable domain, in which reference TRBV7-2 and TRBJ1-1 provide the parts outside the CDR3, is GAGVSQSPSNKVTEKGKDVELRCDPISGHTALYWYRQSLGQGLEFLIYFQGNSAPDKSGLPSDRFSAERTGGSVSTLTIQRTQQEDSAVYLCASSSTPAGGLTEAFFGQGTRLTVV.

The V gene is TRBV6-6, the J gene TRBJ1-4, with D possibly TRBD1 on 5 matching bases. There are 11 residues in the CDR3. Between the trimmed V and J ends, which lost 5 bases and 16 bases, there was a span of 14 bases. Germline V lookup: CDR1 MNHNY, CDR2 SVGAGI (reference sequence). CDR3 in amino acids: CASSGGRVGFF. The CDR3 coding sequence is TGTGCCAGCAGTGGGGGTAGGGTGGGGTTTTTT.

About this clone itself: The same CDR3 is also encoded by other DNA sequences in this sample. The rearrangement joins TRBV6-1 to TRBJ2-7; D is unresolved. There are 11 residues in the CDR3. V lost 3 bases, J lost 2 bases, and 2 bases lay in between. The germline V gene has CDR1 MNHNS and CDR2 SASEGT. This CDR3 reads CASSEAYEQYF. The CDR3 DNA reads as TGTGCCAGCAGTGAGGCCTACGAGCAGTACTTC.

V and J are TRBV6-5 and TRBJ1-1; weak D call: TRBD1 (6 bases). Per germline, CDR1 MNHEY and CDR2 SVGAGI. The V and J ends lost 6 bases and 10 bases respectively, with 15 bases between them. CDR3 size: 12 residues. CDR3 sequence reads: CASSQRGGRAFF. The CDR3 DNA sequence: TGTGCCAGCAGCCAACGAGGGGGGAGAGCTTTCTTT.

V usage is TRBV10-3 and J usage is TRBJ1-2; D is undetermined. V was pared by 2 bases and J by 4 bases, with 8 bases between. Germline CDR1 ENHRY, CDR2 SYGVKD. The length of the CDR3 is 13 residues. CDR3 protein: CAISEGSLYGYTF. For the CDR3, the DNA is TGTGCCATCAGTGAGGGGTCCCTCTATGGCTACACCTTC.

The V call is TRBV10-3, the J call TRBJ1-1, with D unclear. Trimming cost V 2 bases and J 7 bases, with 14 bases left between them. Germline CDR1 is ENHRY and CDR2 is SYGVKD. The CDR3 covers 14 residues. The CDR3 spells CAISETDGKGEAFF. CDR3 in DNA: TGTGCCATCAGTGAGACTGACGGAAAGGGTGAAGCTTTCTTT.

The table lists this clone with a few counts. DNA of the CDR3: TGTGCCAGTAGTAAGGCAACGGGTTCGGGGGCCAACGTCCTGACTTTC. It translates to CASSKATGSGANVLTF. The chain recombines TRBV19 with TRBJ2-6; D not certain. This CDR3 is 16 amino acids long. V gave up 4 bases and J gave up 4 bases, with 14 bases separating them. Germline CDR1 and CDR2: LNHDA and SQIVND (reference sequence).

The table lists this clone with many counts. The V call is TRBV10-2, the J call TRBJ2-3, with a tentative D call TRBD1 (5 bases). Germline V gene lookup returns CDR1 WSHSY and CDR2 SAAADI. The CDR3 sequence is 15 residues long. Trimming took 4 bases from V and 1 from J, leaving 12 bases between them. Here the CDR3 DNA reads TGCGCCAGCAGTGGGAAACAGGCTCGCACAGATACGCAGTATTTT. Translated, it gives CASSGKQARTDTQYF.

The chain recombines TRBV5-1 with TRBJ1-2; D remains ambiguous. V shed 5 bases and J shed 7 bases, with 15 bases lying between them. The CDR3 sequence is 13 residues long. Germline CDR1 is SGHRS and CDR2 is YFSETQ. DNA for the CDR3: TGCGCCAGCAGTTATGGGGATAGTCGTGGCTACACCTTC. This encodes CASSYGDSRGYTF. Drawing the rest from reference TRBV5-1 and TRBJ1-2, the complete variable domain is KAGVTQTPRYLIKTRGQQVTLSCSPISGHRSVSWYQQTPGQGLQFLFEYFSETQRNKGNFPGRFSGRQFSNSRSEMNVSTLELGDSALYLCASSYGDSRGYTFGSGTRLTVV.

For the CDR3, the DNA is TGTGCCAGTAGCACCCTGAGGCGCGGGTACGACGACTCTGTAACGTCCTATGGCTACACCTTC. Translating gives CASSTLRRGYDDSVTSYGYTF. J is TRBJ1-2 and V is TRBV19; D remains ambiguous. Trimming pared 6 bases from V and 4 bases from J, leaving 36 bases between. Germline V CDR1 and CDR2: LNHDA, SQIVND (reference sequence). This CDR3 contains 21 residues.

The chain recombines TRBV6-1 with TRBJ1-5, with D unresolved. This CDR3 region has 14 residues. CDR1 is MNHNS, CDR2 SASEGT, per germline. Trimming stripped 1 base from V and 2 bases from J, with 6 bases between. CDR3 loop: CASSEERGNQPQHF. CDR3 in DNA: TGTGCCAGCAGTGAAGAAAGGGGCAATCAGCCCCAGCATTTT.

V and J are TRBV6-5 and TRBJ2-2; possibly TRBD1 for D (5 bases). Trimming left V 8 bases short and J 3 bases short, with 13 bases between. Germline CDR1 and CDR2: MNHEY and SVGAGI. The CDR3 is 14 residues long. This CDR3 is CASSGSPHTGELFF. The CDR3 DNA is TGTGCCAGCTCAGGGTCTCCCCACACCGGGGAGCTGTTTTTT.

V and J are TRBV7-9 and TRBJ1-6; 11 bases are a match to TRBD1. Germline V lookup: CDR1 SEHNR, CDR2 FQNEAQ (reference sequence). J gave up 9 bases and V 9 bases, and 10 bases lay outside the gene matches. This CDR3 has 15 amino acids. CDR3 region: CASGLGQGVLSPLHF. The CDR3 nucleotides read TGTGCCAGTGGGCTGGGACAGGGGGTACTTTCACCCCTCCACTTT.

V and J are TRBV5-8 and TRBJ2-7, with D tentatively TRBD2 (5 bases). CDR1 is SGHTS and CDR2 is YDEGEE in the germline V gene. The CDR3 is 15 residues long. V lost 1 base and J lost 6, with 17 bases in between. The CDR3 bases are TGTGCCAGCAGCTTGTGGTCTGGAGGCCATCGCGAGCAGTACTTC. Protein: CASSLWSGGHREQYF. The full variable domain, its missing parts supplied by reference TRBV5-8 and TRBJ2-7, is EAGVTQSPTHLIKTRGQQATLRCSPISGHTSVYWYQQALGLGLQFLLWYDEGEERNRGNFPPRFSGRQFPNYSSELNVNALELEDSALYLCASSLWSGGHREQYFGPGTRLTVT.

This chain's CDR3 is CASSMGAGANVLTF. The CDR3 DNA reads TGTGCCAGTAGTATGGGGGCTGGGGCCAACGTCCTGACTTTC. This sequence joins TRBV19 and TRBJ2-6, with D perhaps TRBD1 or TRBD2 (5 bases each). CDR1 LNHDA and CDR2 SQIVND come from the germline V gene (reference sequence). Trimming stripped 3 bases from V and 2 bases from J, with 5 bases between. This CDR3 comprises 14 residues.